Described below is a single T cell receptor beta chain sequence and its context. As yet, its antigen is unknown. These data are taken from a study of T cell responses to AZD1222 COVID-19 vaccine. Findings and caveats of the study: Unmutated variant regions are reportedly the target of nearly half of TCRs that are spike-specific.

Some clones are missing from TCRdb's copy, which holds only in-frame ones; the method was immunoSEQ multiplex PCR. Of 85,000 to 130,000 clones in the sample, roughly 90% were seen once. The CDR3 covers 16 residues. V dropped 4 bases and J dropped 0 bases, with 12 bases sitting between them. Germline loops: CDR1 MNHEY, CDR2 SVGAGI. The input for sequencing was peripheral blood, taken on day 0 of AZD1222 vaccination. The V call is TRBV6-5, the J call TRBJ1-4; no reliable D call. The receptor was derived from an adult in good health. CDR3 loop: CASSSVSGTTNEKLFF. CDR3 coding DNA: TGTGCCAGCAGTTCCGTGAGTGGAACAACTAATGAAAAACTGTTTTTT.